One and the same sample provided the 29 T cell receptor beta chains below, sequenced in a study of Ad26.COV2.S vaccination and SARS-CoV-2 variants. Treatment of the sample: around 19 received Ad26.COV2.S at low or high dose, single or two shots; roughly 5 received placebo; per-sample allocation not given. The investigators took samples on day 63 after the first vaccine or placebo injection. Measured with immunoSEQ multiplex PCR; TCRdb has only the in-frame clones, and not every one. This sample has about half a million clones, with roughly nine tenths found just once. The sample in question was peripheral blood, obtained in a trial of Ad26.COV2.S vaccine versus placebo. All receptors come from a person between 18 and 65 years old who received the Ad26.COV2.S COVID-19 vaccine or a placebo.

V gene TRBV3-1 (or the pseudogene TRBV3-2) combines with J gene TRBJ2-7; D gene uncertain. Germline loops: CDR1 LGHDT, CDR2 YNNKEL (reference sequence). This CDR3 has 12 residues. The V end was cut by 1 base, the J end by 2 bases, with 3 bases between. CDR3 protein: CASSQVTYEQYF. The CDR3 coding sequence is TGTGCCAGCAGCCAAGTGACCTACGAGCAGTACTTC.

The rearrangement links TRBV5-8 to TRBJ1-3; D not certain. From germline, CDR1 is SGHTS and CDR2 YDEGEE. CDR3 length: 12 residues. V lost 0 bases to trimming and J lost 3 bases, with 1 base between them. CDR3 in DNA: TGTGCCAGCAGCTTGGTTGGAAACACCATATATTTT. Protein: CASSLVGNTIYF.

This chain uses TRBV15 with TRBJ2-5; D is undetermined. V dropped 2 bases and J dropped 0 bases, with 7 bases sitting between them. The CDR3 covers 14 residues. Germline loops: CDR1 LNHNV, CDR2 YYDKDF (reference sequence). This CDR3 reads CATSRQRYQETQYF. The CDR3 DNA reads TGTGCCACCAGCAGACAAAGGTACCAAGAGACCCAGTACTTC.

V and J are TRBV3-1 (or the pseudogene TRBV3-2) and TRBJ1-1, with D unresolved. Germline CDR1 and CDR2: LGHDT and YNNKEL (reference sequence). Trimming cost V 1 base and J 6 bases, with 3 bases left between them. CDR3 length equals 11 residues. The CDR3 loop reads CASSQAAEAFF. CDR3 nucleotides: TGTGCCAGCAGCCAAGCCGCTGAAGCTTTCTTT.

The gene calls are TRBV5-1 and TRBJ2-1; 10 bases are shared with TRBD1. The CDR3 sequence is 15 residues long. Germline V gene lookup returns CDR1 SGHRS and CDR2 YFSETQ. Losses at the gene ends were 4 bases for V and 9 bases for J; bases not matched to a gene: 10. Here the CDR3 DNA reads TGCGCCAGCAGCGAGGGACAGGGGTATATTGCTGAGCAGTTCTTC. Translating it yields CASSEGQGYIAEQFF.

Of note for this clone: Other DNA sequences in this specimen translate into the identical CDR3. The chain couples TRBV19 to TRBJ1-2, with D unclear. The CDR3 runs 12 residues. Germline assignment: CDR1 LNHDA and CDR2 SQIVND (reference sequence). V was trimmed by 5 bases and J by 0 bases, leaving 4 bases between them. CDR3 loop: CASSWPNYGYTF. The CDR3 DNA reads as TGTGCCAGTAGTTGGCCTAACTATGGCTACACCTTC.

V is TRBV28 and J is TRBJ1-1; 9 nucleotides agree with TRBD1. V gave up 8 bases and J gave up 4 bases; unmatched junction bases: 8. The length of the CDR3 is 14 residues. The V gene's germline CDR1 is MDHEN and CDR2 SYDVKM. The CDR3 loop reads CASAAGTGPTEAFF. CDR3 nucleotide sequence: TGTGCCAGCGCCGCCGGGACAGGGCCCACTGAAGCTTTCTTT. Combining the CDR3 with reference TRBV28 and TRBJ1-1 gives the whole variable domain DVKVTQSSRYLVKRTGEKVFLECVQDMDHENMFWYRQDPGLGLRLIYFSYDVKMKEKGDIPEGYSVSREKKERFSLILESASTNQTSMYLCASAAGTGPTEAFFGQGTRLTVV.

V gene TRBV28 combines with J gene TRBJ1-1, with 8 bases lining up with TRBD1. The germline V gene has CDR1 MDHEN and CDR2 SYDVKM. The CDR3 spans 15 residues. The V and J ends lost 6 bases and 5 bases, in that order; junction bases with no gene match: 11. DNA for the CDR3: TGTGCCAGCAGCCAAGCAGGGGGCGGAATGACTGAAGCTTTCTTT. It codes for CASSQAGGGMTEAFF.

The rearrangement uses TRBV30 and TRBJ1-3; the D is unclear. This CDR3 is 14 amino acids long. Deletions cut 3 bases from V and 0 bases from J, with 9 bases between. CDR1 GTSNPN and CDR2 SVGIG come from the germline V gene (reference sequence). The CDR3 DNA is TGTGCCTGGAGCCGTGCTAGCTCTGGAAACACCATATATTTT. Protein sequence: CAWSRASSGNTIYF.

CDR3 sequence (DNA): TGTGCCACCAGGGTTTTTCAGGGCGGGACTGAAGCTTTCTTT. Its protein is CATRVFQGGTEAFF. V gene TRBV15 combines with J gene TRBJ1-1, with a weak D call TRBD1 (5 bases). V dropped 6 bases and J dropped 5 bases, with 16 bases sitting between them. The CDR3 length is 14 residues. Germline assignment: CDR1 LNHNV and CDR2 YYDKDF (reference sequence).

This clone has a single count. The chain links TRBV5-4 to TRBJ2-7; D remains ambiguous. V was shortened by 1 base and J by 2 bases, with 10 bases between the two germline ends. The CDR3 consists of 14 residues. Germline V gives CDR1 SGHNT, CDR2 YYREEE (reference sequence). In DNA, the CDR3 is TGTGCCAGCAGCTTGTGGGCGAGCCCCTACGAGCAGTACTTC. Its protein is CASSLWASPYEQYF. The complete variable domain, with remaining parts taken from reference TRBV5-4 and TRBJ2-7, reads ETGVTQSPTHLIKTRGQQVTLRCSSQSGHNTVSWYQQALGQGPQFIFQYYREEENGRGNFPPRFSGLQFPNYSSELNVNALELDDSALYLCASSLWASPYEQYFGPGTRLTVT.

CDR3: CASSYRSSGQIPEAFF. Here the CDR3 DNA reads TGTGCCAGCAGTTACCGCAGTTCGGGGCAAATCCCTGAAGCTTTCTTT. The genes are TRBV6-2 or TRBV6-3 and TRBJ1-1; the D gene is possibly TRBD1 (5 bases). Germline-derived CDR1 and CDR2 are MNHEY and SVGEGT. Trimming left V 2 bases short and J 6 bases short, with 19 bases between. CDR3 size: 16 residues.

The chain is built from TRBV28 and TRBJ2-7; tentatively, D is TRBD1 (6 bases). In germline, CDR1 is MDHEN, CDR2 SYDVKM. The V gene lost 8 bases and the J gene lost 4 bases, with 15 bases spanning the gap. The CDR3 has 13 residues. CDR3 protein: CASRPGARYEQYF. The CDR3 DNA follows: TGTGCCAGCCGACCAGGGGCTAGGTACGAGCAGTACTTC.

The J gene is TRBJ2-1, the V gene TRBV7-3; D call uncertain. V was shortened by 0 bases and J by 1 base, with 13 bases between the two germline ends. CDR1 is SGHTA and CDR2 is FQGTGA in the germline V gene. The CDR3 length is 17 residues. CDR3 DNA: TGTGCCAGCAGCTTAACGGGGATGGCAACGTCCTACAATGAGCAGTTCTTC. Residues: CASSLTGMATSYNEQFF.

The V gene is TRBV28, the J gene TRBJ1-2; TRBD1 is a possible D gene (5 bases). The V gene's germline CDR1 is MDHEN and CDR2 SYDVKM. Trimming shortened V by 6 bases and J by 3 bases, and 17 bases separated the two germline ends. CDR3 length equals 15 residues. The CDR3 coding sequence is TGTGCCAGCAGCTCCCCCCGGGGCACTGACTATGGCTACACCTTC. It encodes CASSSPRGTDYGYTF.

The chain joins TRBV27 to TRBJ1-4; D call uncertain. The CDR3 is 16 residues long. With 9 bases removed from V and 7 bases from J, the gap between germline ends came to 24 bases. CDR1 and CDR2 from the germline V gene are MNHEY and SMNVEV (reference sequence). The CDR3 protein is CASRPGFGVLGEKLFF. CDR3 bases: TGTGCCAGTCGTCCGGGATTCGGGGTTTTGGGTGAAAAACTGTTTTTT.

V gene TRBV28 combines with J gene TRBJ2-7; the D gene is possibly TRBD2 (6 bases). Germline V gives CDR1 MDHEN, CDR2 SYDVKM. The CDR3 totals 12 residues. V was pared by 6 bases and J by 5 bases, with 11 bases between. The CDR3 sequence is CASRGRSHEQYF. The DNA for the CDR3 is TGTGCCAGCAGGGGGAGGTCCCACGAGCAGTACTTC.

The chain is built from TRBV29-1 and TRBJ1-1; weak D call: TRBD1 (5 bases). Germline V lookup: CDR1 SQVTM, CDR2 ANQGSEA. CDR3 length equals 14 residues. Trimming took off 0 bases at V and 7 bases at J, with 15 bases between the two ends. CDR3 bases: TGCAGCGTTGAAGATATGGGGGTTCGGATTGAAGCTTTCTTT. It is translated as CSVEDMGVRIEAFF.

This chain connects TRBV29-1 to TRBJ1-1; D is undetermined. Germline V lookup: CDR1 SQVTM, CDR2 ANQGSEA. The CDR3 totals 13 residues. V dropped 3 bases and J dropped 2 bases, with 10 bases sitting between them. CDR3 DNA sequence: TGCAGCGTTGAGTCTACCAGAAACACTGAAGCTTTCTTT. Amino acid sequence: CSVESTRNTEAFF.

This chain connects TRBV18 to TRBJ2-7; D tentatively fits TRBD1 or TRBD2 (5 bases each). Germline CDR1 reads KGHSH; CDR2 reads LQKENI. The length of the CDR3 is 14 residues. The V gene lost 6 bases and the J gene lost 7 bases, with 19 bases spanning the gap. As DNA, the CDR3 is TGTGCCAGCTCGGCCGGACATACTTCGGGGGAGCAGTACTTC. Its translation is CASSAGHTSGEQYF.

This chain links TRBV7-2 with TRBJ2-1; TRBD1 is a possible D gene (5 bases). V shed 5 bases and J shed 10 bases, with 15 bases lying between them. The CDR3 has 13 amino acids. Germline CDR1 and CDR2: SGHTA and FQGNSA. The CDR3 sequence is CASSVGVGLEQFF. CDR3 DNA: TGTGCCAGCAGCGTAGGGGTAGGATTGGAGCAGTTCTTC.

In regard to this clone: One junction end disagrees with the germline gene, perhaps due to a read error. The chain recombines TRBV19 with TRBJ2-7; D unclear. Germline V gene data show CDR1 as LNHDA and CDR2 as SQIVND (reference sequence). The CDR3 extends over 11 amino acids. CDR3 sequence: CPWGRLYEQYF. The CDR3 DNA sequence: TGCCCCTGGGGAAGACTCTACGAGCAGTACTTC.

The V call is TRBV19, the J call TRBJ1-5; TRBD1 might be the D (5 bases). V was pared by 7 bases and J by 3 bases, with 16 bases between. The V gene's germline CDR1 is LNHDA and CDR2 SQIVND (reference sequence). The CDR3 is 15 residues long. The CDR3 coding sequence is TGTGCCAGTACTCCGTCCGGGACGCTCAATCAGCCCCAGCATTTT. Translated, it gives CASTPSGTLNQPQHF.

The genes are TRBV10-1 and TRBJ1-5; D is ambiguous. Germline CDR1 is WNHNN and CDR2 is SYGVQD (reference sequence). V lost 7 bases to trimming and J lost 5 bases, with 12 bases between them. The CDR3 consists of 13 residues. CDR3 region: CASIGRIYQPQHF. In nucleotides, the CDR3 is TGCGCCAGCATAGGACGGATATATCAGCCCCAGCATTTT.

This clone was seen a handful of times. The rearrangement links TRBV7-8 to TRBJ1-3; D gene unclear. The CDR3 length is 15 residues. V was shortened by 6 bases and J by 0 bases, with 12 bases between the two germline ends. Germline CDR1 is SGHVS and CDR2 is FQNEAQ. Here the CDR3 reads CASSAQPSSGNTIYF. DNA for the CDR3: TGTGCCAGCAGTGCACAGCCAAGCTCTGGAAACACCATATATTTT.

This clone was counted once. This rearrangement joins TRBV2 to TRBJ1-1; D is perhaps TRBD1 (6 bases). CDR1 is SNHLY and CDR2 is FYNNEI in the germline V gene. This CDR3 contains 15 residues. V lost 6 bases and J lost 1, with 15 bases in between. The CDR3 DNA sequence: TGTGCCAGCAGGGGGAGCCGGGGGGCGAACACTGAAGCTTTCTTT. It yields the protein CASRGSRGANTEAFF.

The chain carries TRBV7-2 and TRBJ2-5; TRBD1 aligns across 8 bases. J gave up 2 bases and V 6 bases, and 14 bases lay outside the gene matches. The CDR3 consists of 17 residues. Looked up from germline, CDR1 is SGHTA and CDR2 is FQGNSA. CDR3 bases: TGTGCCAGCAGACAGTCGAATCTCAGGGGGCGGCAAGAGACCCAGTACTTC. As protein: CASRQSNLRGRQETQYF. The full variable domain, with the rest looked up from reference TRBV7-2 and TRBJ2-5, is GAGVSQSPSNKVTEKGKDVELRCDPISGHTALYWYRQSLGQGLEFLIYFQGNSAPDKSGLPSDRFSAERTGGSVSTLTIQRTQQEDSAVYLCASRQSNLRGRQETQYFGPGTRLLVL.

V and J are TRBV24-1 and TRBJ1-1; D gene unclear. Germline V gene sequence: CDR1 KGHDR, CDR2 SFDVKD. The CDR3 runs 13 residues. Trimming left V 4 bases short and J 3 bases short, with 8 bases between. As DNA, the CDR3 is TGTGCCACCAGTGACAACCAGGACACTGAAGCTTTCTTT. It yields the protein CATSDNQDTEAFF.

This chain uses TRBV5-1 with TRBJ2-5; 7 bases are a match to TRBD2. The CDR3 contains 16 residues. V shed 0 bases and J 2 bases; nucleotides not matched to a gene: 7. The germline gives CDR1 SGHRS, CDR2 YFSETQ. The CDR3, as DNA: TGCGCCAGCAGCTTGGATTATGCTAGCGGTCAAGAGACCCAGTACTTC. It codes for CASSLDYASGQETQYF.